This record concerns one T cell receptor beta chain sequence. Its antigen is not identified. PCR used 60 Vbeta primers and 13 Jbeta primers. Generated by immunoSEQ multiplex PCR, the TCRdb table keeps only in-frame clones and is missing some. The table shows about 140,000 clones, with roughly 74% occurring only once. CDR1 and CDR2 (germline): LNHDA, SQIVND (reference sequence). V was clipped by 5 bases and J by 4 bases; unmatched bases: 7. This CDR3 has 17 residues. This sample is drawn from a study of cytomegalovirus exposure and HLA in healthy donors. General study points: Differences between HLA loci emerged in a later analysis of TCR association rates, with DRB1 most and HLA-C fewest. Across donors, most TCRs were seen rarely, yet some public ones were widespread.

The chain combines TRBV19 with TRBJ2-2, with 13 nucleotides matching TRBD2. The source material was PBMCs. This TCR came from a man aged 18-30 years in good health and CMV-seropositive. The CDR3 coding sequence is TGTGCCAGTAGTCTCGGACTAGCGGGAGTCAGCACCGGGGAGCTGTTTTTT. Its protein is CASSLGLAGVSTGELFF.